The rows below give T cell receptor beta chains drawn from one sample of a study of patients and donors after allogeneic stem cell transplantation. From the RT-PCR reads, TCRdb called clonotypes with MiXCR, one entry per CDR3 protein. Among roughly 940,000 distinct CDR3 sequences, around 17% were seen once, and the ten largest hold 6%. The sample was blood, either unsorted or a sorted T cell fraction (not recorded which). The receptors were gathered from a human donor who was either an allogeneic HSCT recipient or a stem cell or donor lymphocyte infusion donor (not recorded which). It is not recorded whose cells these are; they may come from a transplant donor. CDR3s include the opening cysteine and the closing phenylalanine or tryptophan. The D gene is left open where the match is weak. The size of a clone is reported for some rows only, either as once, few or many, or as a class for expanded clones.

TRBJ1-3,TRBV12-3/TRBV12-4,.,.,CASRAAGNTIYF,TGTGCCAGCAGGGCAGCTGGAAACACCATATATTTT
TRBJ2-1,TRBV29-1,.,TRBD2,CSVPKRLAGANEQFF,TGCAGCGTGCCCAAACGACTAGCGGGAGCCAATGAGCAGTTCTTC
TRBJ1-5,TRBV5-1,many,.,CASSLEGTNQPQHF,TGCGCCAGCAGCTTGGAGGGCACGAATCAGCCCCAGCATTTT
TRBJ2-7,TRBV20-1,.,.,CSAREYGGRGYEQYF,TGCAGTGCTAGAGAATACGGAGGCAGGGGTTACGAGCAGTACTTC
TRBJ2-1,TRBV27,.,.,CASSFLVDLSPKAVQFF,TGTGCCAGCAGTTTTCTTGTAGATCTTTCCCCCAAAGCAGTGCAGTTCTTC
TRBJ1-4,TRBV4-1,few,.,CASSRPGSTNEKLFF,TGCGCCAGCAGCCGACCAGGCTCAACTAATGAAAAACTGTTTTTT
TRBJ1-3,TRBV5-1,many,TRBD1,CASSSMGQGNTIYF,TGCGCCAGCAGCTCGATGGGACAGGGAAACACCATATATTTT
TRBJ2-3,TRBV12-3/TRBV12-4,.,.,CASSPGFHGGYF,TGTGCCAGCAGCCCCGGTTTTCACGGGGGGTATTTT
TRBJ2-5,TRBV3-1,.,.,CASSQEVAGTETQYF,TGTGCCAGCAGCCAAGAGGTAGCTGGGACAGAGACCCAGTACTTC
TRBJ1-4,TRBV4-3,once,.,CASSQLGEATNEKLFF,TGCGCCAGCAGCCAGTTGGGGGAAGCAACTAATGAAAAACTGTTTTTT
TRBJ1-1,TRBV5-1,many,.,CASSLGQRPENTEAFF,TGCGCCAGCAGCTTGGGTCAGAGGCCGGAGAACACTGAAGCTTTCTTT
TRBJ1-1,TRBV7-2,few,TRBD1,CASSLQGGRTEAFF,TGTGCCAGCAGCTTACAGGGGGGGAGAACTGAAGCTTTCTTT
TRBJ2-1,TRBV5-1,few,.,CASSLPHTSSGNEQFF,TGCGCCAGCAGCTTGCCCCATACCAGTAGCGGCAATGAGCAGTTCTTC